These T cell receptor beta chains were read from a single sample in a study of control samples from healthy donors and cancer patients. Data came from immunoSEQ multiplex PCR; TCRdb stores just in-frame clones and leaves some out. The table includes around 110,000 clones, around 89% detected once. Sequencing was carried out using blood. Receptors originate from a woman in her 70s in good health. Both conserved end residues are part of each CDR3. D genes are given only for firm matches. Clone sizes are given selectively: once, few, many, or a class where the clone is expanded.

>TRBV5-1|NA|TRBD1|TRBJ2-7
CASSLGTGKYEQYF
TGCGCCAGCAGCTTGGGGACAGGAAAATACGAGCAGTACTTC
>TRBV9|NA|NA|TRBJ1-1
CASSVAWGQNTEAFF
TGTGCCAGCAGCGTAGCGTGGGGGCAGAACACTGAAGCTTTCTTT
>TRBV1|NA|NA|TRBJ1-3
CTSSHPELDRHRTVGNTIYF
TGCACCAGCAGCCATCCCGAACTCGACAGGCACCGAACCGTGGGAAACACCATATATTTT
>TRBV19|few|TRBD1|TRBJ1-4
CASSVRDREGEKLFF
TGTGCCAGTAGTGTGAGGGACAGGGAGGGCGAAAAACTGTTTTTT
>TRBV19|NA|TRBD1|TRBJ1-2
CASSSGQDYGYTF
TGTGCCAGTAGCTCCGGACAGGACTATGGCTACACCTTC
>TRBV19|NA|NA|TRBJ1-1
CASSNFIEGPNTEAFF
TGTGCCAGTAGTAACTTCATTGAGGGGCCGAACACTGAAGCTTTCTTT
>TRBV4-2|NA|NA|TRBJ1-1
CASSQEARGTEAFF
TGTGCCAGCAGCCAAGAGGCCCGGGGAACTGAAGCTTTCTTT
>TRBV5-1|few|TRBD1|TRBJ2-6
CASSWTGGSSGANVLTF
TGCGCCAGCAGCTGGACAGGGGGCTCGTCCGGGGCCAACGTCCTGACTTTC
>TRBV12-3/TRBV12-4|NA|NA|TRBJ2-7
CASSLSSEQYF
TGTGCCAGCAGTTTAAGTAGTGAGCAGTACTTC
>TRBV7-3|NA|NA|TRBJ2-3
CAPSGGQTRDTQYF
TGTGCCCCCTCAGGGGGGCAGACCCGAGATACGCAGTATTTT
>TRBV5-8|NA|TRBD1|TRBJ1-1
CASSWRTGANTEAFF
TGTGCCAGCAGCTGGCGGACAGGGGCGAACACTGAAGCTTTCTTT
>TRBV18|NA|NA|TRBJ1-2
CASSQYRESYGYTF
TGTGCCAGCTCACAATACAGGGAAAGCTATGGCTACACCTTC
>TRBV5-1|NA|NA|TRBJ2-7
CASSLDLFGEQYF
TGCGCCAGCAGCTTGGACCTCTTCGGAGAGCAGTACTTC
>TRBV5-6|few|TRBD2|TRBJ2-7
CASSYGRGDSYEQYF
TGTGCCAGCAGCTATGGGCGGGGGGACTCCTACGAGCAGTACTTC
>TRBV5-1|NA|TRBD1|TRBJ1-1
CASSLVQGDTEAFF
TGCGCCAGCAGCTTGGTACAGGGGGACACTGAAGCTTTCTTT
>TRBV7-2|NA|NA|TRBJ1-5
CASSRRGYSNQPQHF
TGTGCCAGCAGTCGCAGGGGTTATAGCAATCAGCCCCAGCATTTT
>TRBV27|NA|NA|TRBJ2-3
CASSATDTQYF
TGTGCCAGCAGCGCGACAGATACGCAGTATTTT
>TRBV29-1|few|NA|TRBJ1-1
CSATAGLTEAFF
TGCAGCGCTACCGCCGGCCTCACTGAAGCTTTCTTT
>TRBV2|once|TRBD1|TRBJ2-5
CASRDRVGETQYF
TGTGCCAGCCGGGACAGGGTCGGAGAGACCCAGTACTTC
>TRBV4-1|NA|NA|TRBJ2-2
CASSTYDGELFF
TGCGCCAGCAGCACCTACGACGGGGAGCTGTTTTTT
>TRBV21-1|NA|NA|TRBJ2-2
CASSTPHRGGSTGELFF
TGTGCCAGCAGCACCCCCCACAGGGGAGGTAGCACCGGGGAGCTGTTTTTT
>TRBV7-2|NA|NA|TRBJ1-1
CASSLIQPTEAFF
TGTGCCAGCAGCTTAATTCAGCCCACTGAAGCTTTCTTT
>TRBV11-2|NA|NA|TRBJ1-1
CASSLRRGRVTEAFF
TGTGCCAGCAGCTTGCGACGGGGAAGGGTCACTGAAGCTTTCTTT
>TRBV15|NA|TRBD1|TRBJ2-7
CATLNRTGGNSYEQYF
TGTGCCACCCTAAACCGGACAGGGGGTAACTCCTACGAGCAGTACTTC
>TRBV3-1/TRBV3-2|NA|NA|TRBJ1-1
CASSQGKGVDFVEEAFF
TGTGCCAGCAGCCAGGGGAAGGGGGTCGATTTTGTTGAGGAAGCTTTCTTT
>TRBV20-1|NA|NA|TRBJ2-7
CSAARANEQYF
TGCAGTGCTGCCAGGGCGAACGAGCAGTACTTC
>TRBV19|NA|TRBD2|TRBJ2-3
CASEGTRLGTQYF
TGTGCCAGCGAAGGGACTAGGCTAGGGACGCAGTATTTT
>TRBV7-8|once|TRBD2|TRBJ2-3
CASWTGGQDTQYF
TGTGCCAGCTGGACGGGGGGTCAAGATACGCAGTATTTT
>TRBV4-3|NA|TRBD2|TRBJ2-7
CASSPHSGGLGEQYF
TGCGCCAGCAGCCCTCATAGCGGGGGGCTGGGAGAGCAGTACTTC
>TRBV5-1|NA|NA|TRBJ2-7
CASRAGLPYEQYF
TGCGCCAGCAGGGCGGGACTCCCCTACGAGCAGTACTTC
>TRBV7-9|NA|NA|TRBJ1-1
CASSFGQTYTEAFF
TGTGCCAGCAGCTTCGGACAGACTTACACTGAAGCTTTCTTT
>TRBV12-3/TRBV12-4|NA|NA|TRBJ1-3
CASSLARHTIYF
TGTGCCAGCAGTTTAGCGCGCCACACCATATATTTT
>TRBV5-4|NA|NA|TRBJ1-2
CASTPWGQETNYGYTF
TGTGCCAGCACCCCGTGGGGTCAGGAGACTAACTATGGCTACACCTTC
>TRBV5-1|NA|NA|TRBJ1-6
CASSPGGGPLPLHF
TGCGCCAGCAGCCCGGGTGGGGGGCCTCTGCCCCTCCACTTT
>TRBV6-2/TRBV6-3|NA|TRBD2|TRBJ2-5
CASSYGFGTSELQETQYF
TGTGCCAGCAGTTACGGTTTCGGGACTAGCGAGTTGCAAGAGACCCAGTACTTC
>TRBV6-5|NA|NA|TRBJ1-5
CASGFGNQPQHF
TGTGCCTCGGGATTCGGCAATCAGCCCCAGCATTTT
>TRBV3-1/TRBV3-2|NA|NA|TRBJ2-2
CASSQLTGELFF
TGTGCCAGCAGCCAGTTAACCGGGGAGCTGTTTTTT
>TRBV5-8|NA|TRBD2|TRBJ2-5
CASSPGLAGGAGQETQYF
TGTGCCAGCAGCCCGGGACTAGCGGGGGGAGCGGGCCAAGAGACCCAGTACTTC
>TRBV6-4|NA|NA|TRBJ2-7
CASSEGRGAEQYF
TGTGCCAGCAGTGAAGGCAGGGGCGCCGAGCAGTACTTC
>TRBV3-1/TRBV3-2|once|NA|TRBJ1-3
CASSESAWGGVGNTIYF
TGTGCCAGCAGCGAAAGCGCCTGGGGGGGTGTCGGAAACACCATATATTTT
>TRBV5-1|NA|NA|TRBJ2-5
CASSLEETQYF
TGCGCCAGCAGCTTGGAAGAGACCCAGTACTTC
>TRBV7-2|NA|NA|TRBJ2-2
CASSPGQTGELFF
TGTGCCAGCAGCCCTGGACAGACCGGGGAGCTGTTTTTT
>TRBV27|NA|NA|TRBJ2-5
CASSSGSLQETQYF
TGTGCCAGCAGTTCTGGCAGCCTCCAAGAGACCCAGTACTTC
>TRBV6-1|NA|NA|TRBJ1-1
CASSEGQGPAFF
TGTGCCAGCAGTGAAGGGCAGGGGCCAGCTTTCTTT
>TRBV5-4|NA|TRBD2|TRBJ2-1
CASSSGGQGRNEQFF
TGTGCCAGCAGTTCGGGGGGGCAAGGTCGAAATGAGCAGTTCTTC
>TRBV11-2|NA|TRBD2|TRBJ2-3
CASSVTSGGRYTQYF
TGTGCCAGCAGCGTCACTAGCGGGGGCCGGTATACGCAGTATTTT
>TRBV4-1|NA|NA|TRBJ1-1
CASSPRAFNTEAFF
TGCGCCAGCAGCCCTCGGGCCTTCAACACTGAAGCTTTCTTT
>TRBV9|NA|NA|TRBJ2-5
CASSETSAQETQYF
TGTGCCAGCAGCGAGACTTCAGCCCAAGAGACCCAGTACTTC
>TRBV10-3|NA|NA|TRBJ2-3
CAISEPQGRGTDTQYF
TGTGCCATCAGTGAGCCCCAGGGACGGGGCACAGATACGCAGTATTTT
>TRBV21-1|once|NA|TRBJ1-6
CASSKPGGSYNSPLHF
TGTGCCAGCAGCAAACCAGGCGGCTCCTATAATTCACCCCTCCACTTT
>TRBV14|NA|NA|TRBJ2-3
CASSQEKRLVGDTQYF
TGTGCCAGCAGCCAGGAAAAGAGGCTAGTTGGAGATACGCAGTATTTT